This TCR beta chain is from a study of T cell responses to AZD1222 COVID-19 vaccine. Study-wide points: Samples come after the peak T cell response, not at day 14.

This clone was seen a single time. What it binds is unknown. Sequencing used immunoSEQ multiplex PCR; TCRdb keeps in-frame clones, though not all of them. The data contain some 120,000 clones, 85% to 90% of them seen just once; the ten biggest clones take up roughly a quarter. Specimen: peripheral blood, collected on day 0 of AZD1222 vaccination. This sequence was found in an adult in good health.

CDR3 nucleotide sequence: TGTGCCAGCAGCCCTCGGGGACGCCGCAGGAATGAAAAACTGTTTTTT. It yields the protein CASSPRGRRRNEKLFF. The rearrangement uses TRBV27 and TRBJ1-4; D perhaps matches TRBD1 (5 bases). The CDR3 consists of 16 residues. Germline loops: CDR1 MNHEY, CDR2 SMNVEV (reference sequence). V lost 6 bases and J 5 bases, leaving 19 bases between the germline ends.